The clone carrying this TCR beta chain was picked up one time. The record originates from a study of T cell responses to AZD1222 COVID-19 vaccine. TCRdb's table, derived via immunoSEQ multiplex PCR, lists solely in-frame clones and lacks some. Of 100,000 to 150,000 clones in the sample, around 89% are singletons; the top ten hold roughly 4.4%. CDR3 length equals 13 residues. The V and J ends lost 9 bases and 0 bases, in that order; junction bases with no gene match: 5. The germline V gene has CDR1 SNHLY and CDR2 FYNNEI. Sample: peripheral blood, taken on day 0 of AZD1222 vaccination. The rearrangement uses TRBV2 and TRBJ2-7, with 7 positions matching TRBD2. The clonotype was recovered from an adult in good health. Here the CDR3 reads CARGASGSYEQYF. The CDR3 nucleotides read TGTGCCAGAGGGGCTAGCGGCTCCTACGAGCAGTACTTC.